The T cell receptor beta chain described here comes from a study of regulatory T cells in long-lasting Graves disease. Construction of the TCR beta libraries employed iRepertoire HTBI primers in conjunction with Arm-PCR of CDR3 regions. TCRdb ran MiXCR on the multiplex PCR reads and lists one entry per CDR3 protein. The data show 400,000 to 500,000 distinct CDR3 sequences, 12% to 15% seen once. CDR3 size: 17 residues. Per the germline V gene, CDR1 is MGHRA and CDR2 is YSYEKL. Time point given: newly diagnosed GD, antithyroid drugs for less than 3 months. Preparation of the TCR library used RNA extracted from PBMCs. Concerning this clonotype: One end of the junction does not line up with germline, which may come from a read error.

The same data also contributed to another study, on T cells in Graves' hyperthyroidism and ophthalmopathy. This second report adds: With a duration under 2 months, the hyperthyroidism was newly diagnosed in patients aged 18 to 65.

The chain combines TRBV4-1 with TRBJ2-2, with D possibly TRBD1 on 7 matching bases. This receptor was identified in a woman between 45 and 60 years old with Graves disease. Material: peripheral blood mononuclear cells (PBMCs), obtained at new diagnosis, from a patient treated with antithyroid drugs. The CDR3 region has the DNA TGCGCCAGGAGCCAAGAGTGGCAGGGGGGTAACACCGGGGAGCTGTTTTTT. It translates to CARSQEWQGGNTGELFF.